This is a list of T cell receptor beta chains from one sample in a study of T cells in Graves' hyperthyroidism and ophthalmopathy. One entry per CDR3 protein, called by TCRdb with MiXCR from the multiplex PCR reads. The sample contains fewer than 900,000 distinct CDR3 sequences, 16% of which appear only once. Input material: blood. These receptors were obtained from a man between 18 and 35 years old with Graves' hyperthyroidism. CDR3s include the opening cysteine and the closing phenylalanine or tryptophan. Fields, in order: D gene, V gene, J gene, clone size, CDR3 DNA, CDR3 protein. D genes are given only for firm matches. Expanded clones get a size class; other rows say once, few or many, or leave the size out.

d_call: TRBD1; v_call: TRBV20-1; j_call: TRBJ2-7; clone_size: few; cdr3_nt: TGCAGTGCCGCGCTACAGGGGGAGCAGTACTTC; cdr3_aa: CSAALQGEQYF
d_call: NA; v_call: TRBV28; j_call: TRBJ1-1; clone_size: NA; cdr3_nt: TGTGCCAGCAGTTTAATGGCGGGGGTTACGAACACTGAAGCTTTCTTT; cdr3_aa: CASSLMAGVTNTEAFF
d_call: NA; v_call: TRBV5-1; j_call: TRBJ2-5; clone_size: NA; cdr3_nt: TGCGCCAGCAGCTTGGAACGGCCCCAAGAGACCCAGTACTTC; cdr3_aa: CASSLERPQETQYF
d_call: TRBD2; v_call: TRBV9; j_call: TRBJ2-3; clone_size: few; cdr3_nt: TGTGCCAGCAGCGTAGGAGCGGGGATGGACACAGATACGCAGTATTTT; cdr3_aa: CASSVGAGMDTDTQYF
d_call: TRBD1; v_call: TRBV2; j_call: TRBJ1-5; clone_size: many; cdr3_nt: TGTGCCAGCAGCGGACGACAGGGTCGCAATCAGCCCCAGCATTTT; cdr3_aa: CASSGRQGRNQPQHF
d_call: NA; v_call: TRBV28; j_call: TRBJ1-4; clone_size: NA; cdr3_nt: TGTGCCAGCAGGGGCCGAGGCCGGGGGGAAAAACTGTTTTTT; cdr3_aa: CASRGRGRGEKLFF
d_call: NA; v_call: TRBV19; j_call: TRBJ2-1; clone_size: NA; cdr3_nt: TGTGCCAGTAGTATTATCCTGGGGCCCTACAATGAGCAGTTCTTC; cdr3_aa: CASSIILGPYNEQFF
d_call: TRBD2; v_call: TRBV12-3/TRBV12-4; j_call: TRBJ2-1; clone_size: NA; cdr3_nt: TGTGCCAGCAGTTTTTCGGCGGGAGCTTCCAATGAGCAGTGCTTC; cdr3_aa: CASSFSAGASNEQCF
d_call: NA; v_call: TRBV20-1; j_call: TRBJ2-1; clone_size: many; cdr3_nt: TGCAGTGCTAGGCCCCCCTTTGATGAGCAGTTCTTC; cdr3_aa: CSARPPFDEQFF
d_call: NA; v_call: TRBV6-1; j_call: TRBJ2-7; clone_size: many; cdr3_nt: TGTGCCAGCAGTAAACGAAGAGCGGGTACATCCTACGAGCAGTACTTC; cdr3_aa: CASSKRRAGTSYEQYF
d_call: NA; v_call: TRBV28; j_call: TRBJ2-1; clone_size: many; cdr3_nt: TGTGCCAGCAGTTTTGATTTATACAGCTCCTACAATGAGCAGTTCTTC; cdr3_aa: CASSFDLYSSYNEQFF
d_call: NA; v_call: TRBV12-3/TRBV12-4; j_call: TRBJ2-5; clone_size: few; cdr3_nt: TGTGCCAGCAGTCTGTCGGGAGCCGGATTTGGGGAGACCCAGTACTTC; cdr3_aa: CASSLSGAGFGETQYF
d_call: NA; v_call: TRBV19; j_call: TRBJ1-1; clone_size: NA; cdr3_nt: TGTGCCAGTAGTATAAGGATGGGGTACACTGAAGCTTTCTTT; cdr3_aa: CASSIRMGYTEAFF
d_call: NA; v_call: TRBV19; j_call: TRBJ2-1; clone_size: NA; cdr3_nt: TGTGCCAGTAGTATCTTTTGGGGCGAGAGCTCCTACAATGAGCAGTTCTTC; cdr3_aa: CASSIFWGESSYNEQFF
d_call: TRBD2; v_call: TRBV28; j_call: TRBJ2-5; clone_size: NA; cdr3_nt: TGTGCCAGCAGCCTCACTAGCGCGGAGGGGACCCAGTACTTC; cdr3_aa: CASSLTSAEGTQYF
d_call: TRBD1; v_call: TRBV7-2; j_call: TRBJ1-5; clone_size: NA; cdr3_nt: TGTGCCAGCAGCGCCAGGGGGCACGGCAATCAGCCCCAGCATTTT; cdr3_aa: CASSARGHGNQPQHF
d_call: NA; v_call: TRBV20-1; j_call: TRBJ2-7; clone_size: NA; cdr3_nt: TGCAGTGCTAGCAGCCGGGACACACTCAGCTACGAGCAGTACTTC; cdr3_aa: CSASSRDTLSYEQYF
d_call: TRBD1; v_call: TRBV20-1; j_call: TRBJ1-1; clone_size: many; cdr3_nt: TGCAGTGCTAGGGACAGGGCGGCTGAAGCTTTCTTT; cdr3_aa: CSARDRAAEAFF
d_call: NA; v_call: TRBV28; j_call: TRBJ1-6; clone_size: NA; cdr3_nt: TGTGCCAGCAGTTCAAGGGCCTATAATTCACCCCTCCACTTT; cdr3_aa: CASSSRAYNSPLHF
d_call: NA; v_call: TRBV11-2; j_call: TRBJ2-7; clone_size: many; cdr3_nt: TGTGCCAGCAGCTTAGGGGGGCTCCGCCGCTCCTACGAGCAGTACTTC; cdr3_aa: CASSLGGLRRSYEQYF
d_call: TRBD2; v_call: TRBV12-3/TRBV12-4; j_call: TRBJ2-7; clone_size: many; cdr3_nt: TGTGCCAGCAGTTTCATTTATCGAACCGGGACTAGTTCCTACGAGCAGTACTTC; cdr3_aa: CASSFIYRTGTSSYEQYF
d_call: NA; v_call: TRBV7-9; j_call: TRBJ2-7; clone_size: many; cdr3_nt: TGTGCCAGCAGCTCCTCCGGGACTCCCGGCGAGCAGTACTTC; cdr3_aa: CASSSSGTPGEQYF
d_call: NA; v_call: TRBV9; j_call: TRBJ2-7; clone_size: NA; cdr3_nt: TGTGCCAGCAGCGGGACGGACGGTGAGCAGTACTTC; cdr3_aa: CASSGTDGEQYF
d_call: TRBD1; v_call: TRBV28; j_call: TRBJ2-1; clone_size: many; cdr3_nt: TGTGCCAGCAGTTTATATGGGACAGGGGGCGATGAGCAGTTCTTC; cdr3_aa: CASSLYGTGGDEQFF
d_call: NA; v_call: TRBV11-2; j_call: TRBJ1-1; clone_size: many; cdr3_nt: TGTGCCAGCAGCTCGAGCGAAGCCGGGAGGGACACTGAAGCTTTCTTT; cdr3_aa: CASSSSEAGRDTEAFF
d_call: NA; v_call: TRBV5-1; j_call: TRBJ2-1; clone_size: NA; cdr3_nt: TGCGCCAGCAGCTTGGAGGCGGTCAACACCTACAATGAGCAGTTCTTC; cdr3_aa: CASSLEAVNTYNEQFF
d_call: TRBD2; v_call: TRBV7-9; j_call: TRBJ2-1; clone_size: few; cdr3_nt: TGTGCCAGCAGCTTAGGGGCTAGCGGGACGGGACGGGAGCAGTTCTTC; cdr3_aa: CASSLGASGTGREQFF
d_call: TRBD1; v_call: TRBV19; j_call: TRBJ1-4; clone_size: NA; cdr3_nt: TGTGCCAGTAGCCCGGGACAGGGTTTGGAAAAACTGTTTTTT; cdr3_aa: CASSPGQGLEKLFF
d_call: TRBD1; v_call: TRBV27; j_call: TRBJ1-1; clone_size: many; cdr3_nt: TGTGCCAGCAGTCCTTGGACAGGGGGGAACACTGAAGCTTTCTTT; cdr3_aa: CASSPWTGGNTEAFF
d_call: TRBD2; v_call: TRBV27; j_call: TRBJ2-3; clone_size: many; cdr3_nt: TGTGCCAGCAGTTTATCAGGGACTAGCGGACGCACAGATACGCAGTATTTT; cdr3_aa: CASSLSGTSGRTDTQYF
d_call: TRBD1; v_call: TRBV7-2; j_call: TRBJ2-7; clone_size: few; cdr3_nt: TGTGCCAGCAGCTCAGGGACAGGGAGGCGCTACGAGCAGTACTTC; cdr3_aa: CASSSGTGRRYEQYF
d_call: NA; v_call: TRBV19; j_call: TRBJ1-4; clone_size: NA; cdr3_nt: TGTGCCAGTAGTCCTAAGGGGGGTCCTAATGAAAAACTGTTTTTT; cdr3_aa: CASSPKGGPNEKLFF
d_call: NA; v_call: TRBV19; j_call: TRBJ1-1; clone_size: NA; cdr3_nt: TGTGCCAGTAGTATAGGGGCGGGAGGGACTAAAGCTTTCTTT; cdr3_aa: CASSIGAGGTKAFF
d_call: TRBD1; v_call: TRBV10-3; j_call: TRBJ2-2; clone_size: NA; cdr3_nt: TGTGCCATCAGTGTTGTGGACAGGGGGCGCATCACCGGGGAGCTGTTTTTT; cdr3_aa: CAISVVDRGRITGELFF
d_call: NA; v_call: TRBV29-1; j_call: TRBJ2-3; clone_size: few; cdr3_nt: TGCAGCGTTTTTGGGGATGGCCGCACAGATACGCAGTATTTT; cdr3_aa: CSVFGDGRTDTQYF
d_call: TRBD2; v_call: TRBV4-2; j_call: TRBJ2-7; clone_size: few; cdr3_nt: TGTGCCAGCAGCCAAGGGGAGGCTAGCGGAGTATCCTACGAGCAGTACTTC; cdr3_aa: CASSQGEASGVSYEQYF
d_call: NA; v_call: TRBV7-8; j_call: TRBJ2-1; clone_size: many; cdr3_nt: TGTGCCAGCAGCGTGGGACCCCTAAATGAGCAGTTCTTC; cdr3_aa: CASSVGPLNEQFF
d_call: NA; v_call: TRBV9; j_call: TRBJ1-2; clone_size: few; cdr3_nt: TGTGCCAGCAGCGTAGGGTACCAGTATGGCTACACCTTC; cdr3_aa: CASSVGYQYGYTF